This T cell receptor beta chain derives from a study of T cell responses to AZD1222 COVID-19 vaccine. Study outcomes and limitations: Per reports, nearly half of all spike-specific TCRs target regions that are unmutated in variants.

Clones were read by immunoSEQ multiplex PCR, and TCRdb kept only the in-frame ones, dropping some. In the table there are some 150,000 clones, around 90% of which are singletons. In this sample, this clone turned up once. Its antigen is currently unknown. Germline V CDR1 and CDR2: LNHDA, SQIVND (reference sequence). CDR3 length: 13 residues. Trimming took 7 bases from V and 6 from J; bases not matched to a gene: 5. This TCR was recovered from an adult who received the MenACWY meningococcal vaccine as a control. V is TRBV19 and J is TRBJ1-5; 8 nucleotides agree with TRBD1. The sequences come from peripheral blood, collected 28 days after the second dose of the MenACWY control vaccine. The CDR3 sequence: CASTRGPSQPQHF. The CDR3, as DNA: TGTGCCAGTACCAGGGGGCCGAGTCAGCCCCAGCATTTT. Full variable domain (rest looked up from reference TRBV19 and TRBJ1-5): DGGITQSPKYLFRKEGQNVTLSCEQNLNHDAMYWYRQDPGQGLRLIYYSQIVNDFQKGDIAEGYSVSREKKESFPLTVTSAQKNPTAFYLCASTRGPSQPQHFGDGTRLSIL.